The rows below give T cell receptor beta chains drawn from one sample of a study of regulatory T cells in long-lasting Graves disease. TCRdb passed the multiplex PCR reads through MiXCR, listing each CDR3 protein once. Counted here are roughly 420,000 distinct CDR3 sequences, roughly 17% occurring once; the ten biggest clones make up around 11%. These data were likewise used in another study, on T cells in Graves' hyperthyroidism and ophthalmopathy.

The specimen comprised peripheral blood mononuclear cells (PBMCs), sampled at new diagnosis, from a patient treated with antithyroid drugs. The receptor set was obtained from a woman aged 25-40 years with Graves disease. The CDR3 runs from the conserved cysteine through the conserved F or W. The D gene is left open where the match is weak. Expanded clones get a size class; other rows say once, few or many, or leave the size out.

>TRBJ2-5|many|-|TRBV7-3
CASSLTSLAVETQYF
TGTGCCAGCAGCTTAACCTCCTTAGCGGTCGAGACCCAGTACTTC
>TRBJ2-3|-|TRBD2|TRBV4-3
CASSQRAASGSTDTQYF
TGCGCCAGCAGCCAACGAGCTGCTAGCGGGAGCACAGATACGCAGTATTTT
>TRBJ2-3|many|TRBD1|TRBV30
CAWSQGTGMTDTQYF
TGTGCCTGGAGCCAGGGGACAGGTATGACAGATACGCAGTATTTT
>TRBJ2-1|many|-|TRBV7-2
CASRPDTSEQFF
TGTGCCAGCAGACCCGACACTTCAGAGCAGTTCTTC
>TRBJ1-5|-|-|TRBV6-2/TRBV6-3
CASSYSGGYQPQHF
TGTGCCAGCAGTTACTCAGGGGGTTATCAGCCCCAGCATTTT
>TRBJ2-2|-|TRBD2|TRBV6-2/TRBV6-3
CASSPSGTTGELFF
TGTGCCAGCAGCCCGAGCGGGACCACCGGGGAGCTGTTTTTT
>TRBJ2-2|few|-|TRBV27
CASSFRLLSTGELFF
TGTGCCAGCAGTTTTCGGCTTCTAAGCACCGGGGAGCTGTTTTTT
>TRBJ2-6|few|-|TRBV20-1
CSAILLGGANVLTF
TGCAGTGCCATCCTTTTAGGGGGGGCCAACGTCCTGACTTTC
>TRBJ1-1|many|-|TRBV20-1
CSARNAEAFF
TGCAGTGCTAGAAACGCTGAAGCTTTCTTT
>TRBJ2-7|-|-|TRBV7-9
CASSPPPRGSYEQYF
TGTGCCAGCAGTCCTCCGCCTAGGGGTTCCTACGAGCAGTACTTC
>TRBJ2-1|many|-|TRBV12-3/TRBV12-4
CASSFALSYNEQFF
TGTGCCAGCAGTTTTGCCCTATCCTACAATGAGCAGTTCTTC
>TRBJ2-5|once|TRBD2|TRBV20-1
CSARGGSGTSGKVIEETQYF
TGCAGTGCTAGAGGAGGGTCCGGGACTAGCGGGAAAGTTATTGAGGAGACCCAGTACTTC
>TRBJ2-2|many|TRBD2|TRBV11-2
CAHAGDGGTGELFF
TGTGCCCACGCGGGGGACGGAGGCACCGGGGAGCTGTTTTTT
>TRBJ2-7|many|TRBD1|TRBV10-3
CAISDPGDRGIYEQYF
TGTGCCATCAGTGATCCCGGGGACAGGGGAATCTACGAGCAGTACTTC
>TRBJ2-7|many|-|TRBV7-2
CASSVKYEQYF
TGTGCCAGCAGCGTAAAATACGAGCAGTACTTC
>TRBJ2-5|-|TRBD2|TRBV27
CASSLTGTSGRETQYF
TGTGCCAGCAGTTTAACCGGGACTAGCGGTCGGGAGACCCAGTACTTC
>TRBJ2-1|many|-|TRBV6-1
CASSANSNNEQFF
TGTGCCAGCAGTGCGAATAGCAACAATGAGCAGTTCTTC
>TRBJ2-1|-|-|TRBV6-5
CASSYLGVGGHNEQFF
TGTGCCAGCAGTTACCTTGGGGTGGGAGGCCACAATGAGCAGTTCTTC
>TRBJ2-5|many|TRBD1|TRBV28
CASSDREQETQYF
TGTGCCAGCTCGGACAGGGAACAAGAGACCCAGTACTTC
>TRBJ2-7|-|TRBD2|TRBV3-1
CATPADNLRSSGRALSYEQYF
TGTGCCACCCCAGCTGACAACCTACGATCTAGCGGGAGGGCCCTCTCCTACGAGCAGTACTTC
>TRBJ2-4|many|TRBD1|TRBV28
CASSLRDSSVIQYF
TGTGCCAGCTCTCTCAGGGACAGTAGCGTCATTCAGTACTTC
>TRBJ1-1|many|-|TRBV11-2
CASSLLPQRGGAEAFF
TGTGCCAGCAGCTTATTACCCCAGAGGGGCGGCGCTGAAGCTTTCTTT
>TRBJ2-5|few|-|TRBV7-9
CASSLTRLVNTVYQETQYF
TGTGCCAGCAGCTTAACCCGGCTGGTGAACACGGTGTACCAAGAGACCCAGTACTTC
>TRBJ2-7|many|TRBD1|TRBV7-2
CASSLARTGQSFYEQYF
TGTGCCAGCAGCTTAGCGCGGACGGGACAGAGCTTCTACGAGCAGTACTTC
>TRBJ2-3|many|TRBD2|TRBV13
CASSFGGAVYTDTQYF
TGTGCCAGCAGCTTCGGGGGGGCGGTATACACAGATACGCAGTATTTT
>TRBJ1-6|-|TRBD1|TRBV25-1
CASSVSRDSNNSPLHF
TGTGCCAGCAGTGTCTCTCGGGACAGCAATAATTCACCCCTCCACTTT
>TRBJ1-1|many|-|TRBV2
CASSEMVEAFF
TGTGCCAGCAGTGAAATGGTTGAAGCTTTCTTT
>TRBJ1-5|many|-|TRBV6-1
CASRLQGGNQPQHF
TGTGCCAGCAGGCTACAGGGAGGCAATCAGCCCCAGCATTTT
>TRBJ1-2|few|-|TRBV24-1
CATSEPTYHRYTF
TGTGCCACCAGTGAGCCGACCTATCACCGCTACACCTTC
>TRBJ2-1|many|TRBD2|TRBV7-9
CASSPVLAGRVEQFF
TGTGCCAGCAGCCCGGTACTAGCGGGAAGAGTTGAGCAGTTCTTC
>TRBJ2-2|few|-|TRBV5-1
CASSGSTNTGELFF
TGCGCCAGCAGTGGGAGTACGAACACCGGGGAGCTGTTTTTT
>TRBJ2-1|many|TRBD2|TRBV7-2
CASSLLRLAGDTEQFF
TGTGCCAGCAGCTTATTAAGACTAGCGGGAGACACTGAGCAGTTCTTC
>TRBJ1-2|-|-|TRBV7-2
CASSPSRGNYGYTF
TGTGCCAGCAGCCCGTCCAGGGGTAACTATGGCTACACCTTC
>TRBJ2-6|-|-|TRBV5-1
CASSPQGAGANVPTF
TGCGCCAGCAGCCCACAGGGTGCTGGGGCCAACGTCCCGACTTTC
>TRBJ2-3|-|-|TRBV18
CASHGDSTDTQYF
TGTGCCAGCCACGGGGACTCCACAGATACGCAGTATTTT
>TRBJ2-2|-|TRBD2|TRBV24-1
CATSDPLAGVFSGELFF
TGTGCCACCAGTGATCCCTTGGCGGGAGTCTTTTCGGGGGAGCTGTTTTTT
>TRBJ2-2|many|-|TRBV20-1
CSALDTGELFF
TGCAGTGCTCTTGACACCGGGGAGCTGTTTTTT
>TRBJ2-5|many|TRBD2|TRBV12-3/TRBV12-4
CASSTPGLDETQYF
TGTGCCAGCAGTACACCGGGACTAGACGAGACCCAGTACTTC
>TRBJ2-5|many|-|TRBV5-6
CASSLGARMETQYF
TGTGCCAGCAGCTTGGGAGCGAGGATGGAGACCCAGTACTTC
>TRBJ1-1|many|TRBD1|TRBV3-1
CASSQGGQGGMNTEAFF
TGTGCCAGCAGCCAAGGAGGACAGGGCGGTATGAACACTGAAGCTTTCTTT
>TRBJ2-1|-|TRBD2|TRBV20-1
CSAPPRLAGIYNEQFF
TGCAGTGCTCCTCCCCGACTAGCGGGCATCTACAATGAGCAGTTCTTC
>TRBJ1-5|-|-|TRBV19
CASSIMERTWPQHF
TGTGCCAGTAGTATTATGGAGCGTACGTGGCCCCAGCATTTT
>TRBJ2-1|-|TRBD2|TRBV29-1
CSVRSSGRVYNEQFF
TGCAGCGTTCGGTCTAGCGGGAGGGTCTACAATGAGCAGTTCTTC